Below, one T cell receptor beta chain is given with its context. The data were taken from a study of CD8 T cells in Susac syndrome. After extraction with the RNeasy kit, 0.5 to 1 ug of the RNA was reverse transcribed using random hexamers. With immunoSEQ multiplex PCR, TCR beta CDR3 was amplified across 54 Vbeta and 13 Jbeta. MiXCR, run by TCRdb on the immunoSEQ multiplex PCR reads, gives a single entry per CDR3 protein. The table shows approximately 210,000 distinct CDR3 sequences, with over 90% occurring only once. Negative isolation was applied to CD8+ and CD4+ T cells, and FACS enrichment was applied to TEMRA cells. CDR1 and CDR2 (germline): LNHNV, YYDKDF (reference sequence). The V end lost 0 bases, the J end lost 1 base, and 9 bases lay between the germline ends. CDR3 size: 15 residues.

The sequence was collected from a human donor with Susac syndrome. The sample consisted of CD4+ T cells from PBMCs. This sequence joins TRBV15 and TRBJ1-1, with D perhaps TRBD1 (5 bases). The CDR3 region is CATSRDWGENTEAFF. CDR3 nucleotides: TGTGCCACCAGCAGAGATTGGGGGGAGAACACTGAAGCTTTCTTT.